This TCR beta chain was recorded in a study of OX40 agonist ivuxolimab in advanced cancers. For the study at large: An anti-OX40 (CD134) antibody with agonistic activity, ivuxolimab, was administered to patients. Patients were around 83% male with ages about 23 to 79, mean about 54. Past anti-PD-1, anti-PD-L1 or anti-CTLA-4 therapy was accepted, and 35% to 45% had received some.

The data were produced by immunoSEQ multiplex PCR, yet TCRdb's version contains in-frame clones alone and is incomplete. The sample has tens of thousands of clones, roughly 88% seen once. Trimming removed 3 bases at V and 2 bases at J, with 13 bases between. This CDR3 is 16 amino acids long. The germline gives CDR1 SGHVS, CDR2 FQNEAQ. The sequence came from an adult with an advanced solid tumor such as melanoma, head and neck, liver or kidney cancer. The chain couples TRBV7-8 to TRBJ2-2; D is ambiguous. Material: CD4+ or CD8+ T cells sorted from blood, obtained in a trial of the OX40 agonist ivuxolimab. The CDR3 DNA follows: TGTGCCAGCAGCTTTGGCTTCACCATTAACACCGGGGAGCTGTTTTTT. Translated: CASSFGFTINTGELFF.